This TCR beta chain originates from a study of cytomegalovirus exposure and HLA in healthy donors. Study observations and caveats: Most TCR sequences were seen very rarely across donors, but some public TCRs occurred in many. There were reportedly fewer N-insertions in an Asian-associated ancestry cluster than the roughly 610-donor mean, in a later analysis.

Primers: 60 Vbeta forward and 13 Jbeta reverse. Per the original data handling: Around 11 million shared chains were among the about 80 million unique TCR beta chains that a later analysis counted. Method: immunoSEQ multiplex PCR; TCRdb's copy keeps in-frame clones and lacks some. The D gene and trimming were derived from the DNA, and the V and J assignments and clone size from that table. The sample records 120,000 to 150,000 clones, roughly three quarters being singletons. Looked up from germline, CDR1 is SGDLS and CDR2 is YYNGEE. Trimming at V came to 6 bases and at J to 4 bases, leaving 9 bases not matched to a gene. The CDR3 covers 15 residues. With respect to this clone: No antigen is known for it.

The donors were healthy bone marrow donors. The chain combines TRBV9 with TRBJ2-5; 10 bases are a match to TRBD2. The source is a woman aged 40 to 49 in good health and CMV-seropositive. Sequenced input: PBMCs. For the CDR3, the DNA is TGTGCCAGCATCAAGCGGGGGGGCGTGAGAGAGACCCAGTACTTC. This gives the protein CASIKRGGVRETQYF.